These 23 T cell receptor beta chains came from one sample sequenced in a study of shared clonotypes between healthy human individuals. Method: immunoSEQ multiplex PCR; TCRdb's copy keeps in-frame clones and lacks some. Of 550,000 to 850,000 clones listed, over 60% are singletons. The sequenced sample was memory CD4+ T cells sorted from blood. Documented subset: CD45RA-negative fraction. These receptors were obtained from a woman in her 30s in good health.

The chain couples TRBV5-1 to TRBJ2-1; possibly TRBD1 or TRBD2 for D (5 bases each). CDR1 and CDR2 from the germline V gene are SGHRS and YFSETQ. V was cut by 7 bases and J by 4 bases, with 15 bases left in between. CDR3 length: 14 amino acids. CDR3 DNA sequence: TGCGCCAGCCACCGGGACGAGTTATACAATGAGCAGTTCTTC. This encodes CASHRDELYNEQFF.

For this clone: At the DNA level, this CDR3 is encoded by other sequences in the same sample as well. The chain links TRBV2 to TRBJ1-2, with 8 positions matching TRBD1. The CDR3 length is 14 residues. Germline values: CDR1 SNHLY, CDR2 FYNNEI. V lost 4 bases to trimming and J lost 5 bases; unmatched junction nucleotides: 6. The CDR3 nucleotides read TGTGCCAGCAGTGGCCAGGGGGCGAATTATGGCTACACCTTC. Protein sequence: CASSGQGANYGYTF.

The chain joins TRBV28 to TRBJ1-2, with 9 bases fitting TRBD1. CDR1 is MDHEN and CDR2 is SYDVKM in the germline V gene. The CDR3 is made up of 14 amino acids. The ends lost 6 bases at V and 8 bases at J; junction bases unmatched: 10. The CDR3 sequence: CASRYRGQGSGYTF. CDR3 coding DNA: TGTGCCAGCAGGTACAGGGGGCAGGGTAGCGGCTACACCTTC.

The chain has TRBV18 and TRBJ2-7, with D tentatively TRBD1 (6 bases). Trimming left V 1 base short and J 3 bases short, with 16 bases between. The length of the CDR3 is 16 residues. Germline V gene sequence: CDR1 KGHSH, CDR2 LQKENI. DNA of the CDR3: TGTGCCAGCTCACCACGTAGTTTGGGGGCTAACTACGAGCAGTACTTC. It translates to CASSPRSLGANYEQYF.

This chain links TRBV18 with TRBJ1-5; 9 bases line up with TRBD1. V was pared by 8 bases and J by 5 bases, with 10 bases of the junction left unmatched. Germline CDR1 reads KGHSH; CDR2 reads LQKENI. The CDR3 sequence is 15 residues long. CDR3 sequence: CASKSGTGRHQPQHF. The DNA of the CDR3 is TGTGCCAGCAAATCCGGGACAGGGAGACATCAGCCCCAGCATTTT.

The chain couples TRBV28 to TRBJ2-7; the D is unclear. The V gene lost 5 bases and the J gene lost 6 bases, with 8 bases spanning the gap. Germline V CDR1 and CDR2: MDHEN, SYDVKM. This CDR3 has 11 amino acids. The chain's CDR3 is CASSTYGEQYF. DNA of the CDR3: TGTGCCAGCAGTACCTATGGCGAGCAGTACTTC.

About this clone: A much more abundant neighbour one base away suggests this may be a read error. The chain joins TRBV2 to TRBJ2-6; D is uncertain. The CDR3 runs 14 residues. The germline gives CDR1 SNHLY, CDR2 FYNNEI. With 5 bases removed from V and 1 base from J, the gap between germline ends came to 6 bases. The CDR3 coding sequence is TGTGCCAGCAGTAAGGGATCTGGGGCCAACGTCCTGACTTTC. It translates to CASSKGSGANVLTF.

V and J are TRBV27 and TRBJ2-5; 10 bases agree with TRBD1. The CDR3 is 14 residues long. CDR1 and CDR2 (germline): MNHEY, SMNVEV (reference sequence). V was pared by 7 bases and J by 1 base, with 3 bases of the junction left unmatched. This CDR3 is CASKRDRGQETQYF. The CDR3 DNA is TGTGCCAGCAAACGGGACAGGGGCCAAGAGACCCAGTACTTC.

The V gene is TRBV7-9, the J gene TRBJ1-2, with TRBD1 as a possible D gene (5 bases). Germline CDR1 reads SEHNR; CDR2 reads FQNEAQ (reference sequence). The length of the CDR3 is 17 residues. V was cut by 3 bases and J by 8 bases, with 25 bases left in between. The CDR3 loop is CASSLVRIAERGIGYTF. DNA of the CDR3: TGTGCCAGCAGCTTGGTGCGGATCGCTGAAAGGGGTATCGGCTACACCTTC. The full variable domain, rest sourced from reference TRBV7-9 and TRBJ1-2, is DTGVSQNPRHKITKRGQNVTFRCDPISEHNRLYWYRQTLGQGPEFLTYFQNEAQLEKSRLLSDRFSAERPKGSFSTLEIQRTEQGDSAMYLCASSLVRIAERGIGYTFGSGTRLTVV.

V and J are TRBV30 and TRBJ2-7; tentatively, D is TRBD2 (5 bases). Looked up from germline, CDR1 is GTSNPN and CDR2 is SVGIG (reference sequence). Trimming took off 2 bases at V and 5 bases at J, with 16 bases between the two ends. CDR3 length: 14 residues. CDR3 nucleotide sequence: TGTGCCTGGAGTCGAGGACTCGGTGCAGACGAGCAGTACTTC. It encodes CAWSRGLGADEQYF.

This clone was observed a handful of times. V is TRBV14 and J is TRBJ2-1; D is uncertain. Deletions cut 0 bases from V and 3 bases from J, with 3 bases between. Germline lookup yields CDR1 SGHDN and CDR2 FVKESK. The CDR3 totals 13 residues. The CDR3 DNA follows: TGTGCCAGCAGCCAAGACTACTACAATGAGCAGTTCTTC. It translates to CASSQDYYNEQFF.

The chain couples TRBV5-1 to TRBJ2-2; 10 bases map to TRBD1. Trimming took 3 bases from V and 4 from J; bases not matched to a gene: 3. The CDR3 sequence is 15 residues long. In germline, CDR1 is SGHRS, CDR2 YFSETQ. This CDR3 reads CASSSGQGPTGELFF. CDR3 nucleotide sequence: TGCGCCAGCAGCTCGGGACAGGGGCCCACCGGGGAGCTGTTTTTT.

Of note for this clone: The same CDR3 also results from other DNA sequences found in this sample. The genes are TRBV11-2 and TRBJ2-5; a possible D gene is TRBD1 (6 bases). Trimming took 1 base from V and 2 from J, leaving 14 bases between them. CDR3 length equals 16 residues. CDR1 is SGHAT and CDR2 is FQNNGV in the germline V gene. The DNA of the CDR3 is TGTGCCAGCAGCTTAGGGACAGCTGGCGGTCAAGAGACCCAGTACTTC. Translation gives CASSLGTAGGQETQYF. Full variable domain (outside the CDR3, taken from reference TRBV11-2 and TRBJ2-5): EAGVAQSPRYKIIEKRQSVAFWCNPISGHATLYWYQQILGQGPKLLIQFQNNGVVDDSQLPKDRFSAERLKGVDSTLKIQPAKLEDSAVYLCASSLGTAGGQETQYFGPGTRLLVL.

To note about this clone: With only one base between it and a far larger clone, this is likely a read error. The V gene is TRBV6-5, the J gene TRBJ1-5, with D possibly being TRBD1 (6 bases). The CDR3 is 14 amino acids. V was shortened by 5 bases and J by 2 bases, with 10 bases between the two germline ends. The germline CDR1 and CDR2 sequences are MNHEY and SVGAGI. CDR3 nucleotides: TGTGCCAGCAGTGAAAGGGGGGGCAATCAGCCCCAGCATTTT. Protein: CASSERGGNQPQHF.

The chain recombines TRBV7-9 with TRBJ2-3; 10 nucleotides match TRBD1. CDR1 is SEHNR and CDR2 is FQNEAQ in the germline V gene (reference sequence). V lost 3 bases, J lost 12 bases, and 3 bases stayed unmatched. This CDR3 spans 12 amino acids. CDR3 in amino acids: CASSLGDRGQYF. CDR3 nucleotide sequence: TGTGCCAGCAGCTTGGGGGACAGGGGCCAGTATTTT.

The rearrangement joins TRBV30 to TRBJ2-5; TRBD2 matches 7 bases. TRBJ2-7 matches the DNA end more closely, so the J call is doubtful. CDR1 and CDR2 from the germline V gene are GTSNPN and SVGIG (reference sequence). The CDR3 contains 17 residues. The CDR3: CAWNPGRSRDPTYEQYF. CDR3 sequence (DNA): TGTGCCTGGAACCCCGGGAGGTCCCGAGATCCCACCTACGAGCAGTACTTC.

This clone was counted many times. The CDR3, as DNA: TGCAGCGTTGATGGGTTAGGGGGCGTCTATGGCTACACCTTC. This sequence encodes CSVDGLGGVYGYTF. This chain connects TRBV29-1 to TRBJ1-2, with 7 bases matching TRBD1. The CDR3 contains 14 residues. The germline V gene encodes CDR1 SQVTM and CDR2 ANQGSEA. J gave up 4 bases and V 3 bases, and 8 bases lay outside the gene matches.

The rearrangement joins TRBV27 to TRBJ2-6; D uncertain. The germline V gene encodes CDR1 MNHEY and CDR2 SMNVEV (reference sequence). The CDR3 contains 16 residues. V was cut by 5 bases and J by 1 base, with 12 bases left in between. In DNA, the CDR3 is TGTGCCAGCAGTCAAATTTCTGTATCTGGGGCCAACGTCCTGACTTTC. It translates to CASSQISVSGANVLTF.

The CDR3 coding sequence is TGTGCCAGCAGCTTAGATCAGACAGGGCCCTATGGCTACACCTTC. Its protein is CASSLDQTGPYGYTF. This sequence joins TRBV11-2 and TRBJ1-2; 7 bases map to TRBD1. The length of the CDR3 is 15 residues. V gave up 0 bases and J gave up 4 bases; unmatched junction bases: 5. The V gene's germline CDR1 is SGHAT and CDR2 FQNNGV.

This clone has only a few counts. This chain links TRBV25-1 with TRBJ1-5, with D perhaps TRBD1 (6 bases). CDR1 and CDR2 (germline): MGHDK, SYGVNS. The CDR3 extends over 13 amino acids. Between the trimmed V and J ends, which lost 4 bases and 4 bases, there was a span of 8 bases. DNA of the CDR3: TGTGCCAGCAGTGTAGGGGGGAATCAGCCCCAGCATTTT. Encoded protein: CASSVGGNQPQHF.

The CDR3 sequence: CATSRDRDSYNEQFF. The CDR3 bases are TGTGCCACCAGCAGAGATCGGGACAGCTACAATGAGCAGTTCTTC. The chain has TRBV15 and TRBJ2-1; 7 positions match TRBD1. With V trimmed by 0 bases and J by 3 bases, 2 bases remained unmatched. This CDR3 spans 15 amino acids. CDR1 is LNHNV, CDR2 YYDKDF, per germline (reference sequence).

Note on this clone: This CDR3 is also generated by other DNA sequences in the sample. This sequence joins TRBV29-1 and TRBJ2-7; 9 nucleotides agree with TRBD2. This CDR3 is 12 amino acids long. Per germline, CDR1 SQVTM and CDR2 ANQGSEA. Germline trimming cut 6 bases from V and 4 bases from J; bases unmatched to any gene: 4. The CDR3 nucleotides read TGCAGCGTCGTGGGACTAGCTTACGAGCAGTACTTC. Translation gives CSVVGLAYEQYF.

The J gene is TRBJ2-7, the V gene TRBV11-2; tentative D call: TRBD2 (5 bases). CDR1 is SGHAT and CDR2 is FQNNGV in the germline V gene. This CDR3 has 17 amino acids. The V and J ends lost 5 bases and 2 bases respectively, with 22 bases between them. This chain's CDR3 is CASSLRGGDFTAYEQYF. The CDR3 DNA reads TGTGCCAGCAGCCTCCGGGGTGGCGACTTCACAGCCTACGAGCAGTACTTC.